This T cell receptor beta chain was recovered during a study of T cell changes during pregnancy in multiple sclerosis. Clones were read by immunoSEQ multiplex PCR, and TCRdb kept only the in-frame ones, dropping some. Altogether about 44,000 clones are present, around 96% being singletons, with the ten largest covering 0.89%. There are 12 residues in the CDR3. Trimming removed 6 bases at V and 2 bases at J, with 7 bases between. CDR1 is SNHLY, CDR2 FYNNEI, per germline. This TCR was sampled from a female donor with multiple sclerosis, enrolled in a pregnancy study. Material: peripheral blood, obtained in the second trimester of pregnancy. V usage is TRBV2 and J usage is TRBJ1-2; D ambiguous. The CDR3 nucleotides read TGTGCCAGCAGGCTACAGAACTATGGCTACACCTTC. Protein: CASRLQNYGYTF.